The source of this T cell receptor beta chain is a study of shared clonotypes between healthy human individuals. Data came from immunoSEQ multiplex PCR; TCRdb stores just in-frame clones and leaves some out. The repertoire includes 2 million or so clones, 85% to 95% of them detected once, and more than 0.95% sits in the top ten. Per germline, CDR1 SGHDT and CDR2 YYEEEE. The V end lost 2 bases, the J end lost 6 bases, and 16 bases lay between the germline ends. The CDR3 consists of 15 residues. The naive CD8 fraction comprised CD45RO-negative cells positively selected for CCR7 and excluded terminally differentiated effector memory CD45RA+ cells.

The chain employs TRBV5-6 and TRBJ2-3; possibly TRBD1 or TRBD2 for D (5 bases each). Sequencing was performed on naive CD8+ T cells sorted from blood. This TCR derives from a man in his late teens or twenties in good health. CDR3 nucleotides: TGTGCCAGCAGCTTACGGGACCTTCCGAAGGATACGCAGTATTTT. As protein: CASSLRDLPKDTQYF.